This TCR beta chain came from a study of T cells after yellow fever vaccination. About the research overall: Preparation of fractions with low cell numbers was performed using SMART-Seq v4 Ultra Low Input. Study-level results: Abundant contaminating clonotypes from the bulk population could appear in FACS-sorted repertoires. CD4 and CD8 compartments shared a small share of clonotypes, likely from convergent recombination.

Researchers made TCR cDNA using 5'RACE template switching, and this step added a universal primer site and UMIs. TCRdb independently ran MiXCR on the 5' RACE reads; one entry per CDR3 protein. Seen here are some 220,000 distinct CDR3 sequences, 3.2% observed once, and the top ten hold around 3%. A note on this clonotype: Its antigen is not known.

This CDR3 comprises 14 residues. Germline CDR1 is KGHSH and CDR2 is LQKENI. Trimming left V 3 bases short and J 4 bases short, with 11 bases between. This TCR was recovered from a young man who received the YFV17D yellow fever vaccine. The source was CD4+ T cells sorted from PBMCs, collected 10 days after the yellow fever booster vaccination. The chain employs TRBV18 and TRBJ2-3, with D tentatively TRBD1 or TRBD2 (5 bases each). The CDR3 sequence is CASSPPSGPDTQYF. The CDR3 DNA reads as TGTGCCAGCTCACCTCCGTCGGGGCCAGATACGCAGTATTTT. The variable domain in full, with the rest retrieved from reference TRBV18 and TRBJ2-3, is NAGVMQNPRHLVRRRGQEARLRCSPMKGHSHVYWYRQLPEEGLKFMVYLQKENIIDESGMPKERFSAEFPKEGPSILRIQQVVRGDSAAYFCASSPPSGPDTQYFGPGTRLTVL.